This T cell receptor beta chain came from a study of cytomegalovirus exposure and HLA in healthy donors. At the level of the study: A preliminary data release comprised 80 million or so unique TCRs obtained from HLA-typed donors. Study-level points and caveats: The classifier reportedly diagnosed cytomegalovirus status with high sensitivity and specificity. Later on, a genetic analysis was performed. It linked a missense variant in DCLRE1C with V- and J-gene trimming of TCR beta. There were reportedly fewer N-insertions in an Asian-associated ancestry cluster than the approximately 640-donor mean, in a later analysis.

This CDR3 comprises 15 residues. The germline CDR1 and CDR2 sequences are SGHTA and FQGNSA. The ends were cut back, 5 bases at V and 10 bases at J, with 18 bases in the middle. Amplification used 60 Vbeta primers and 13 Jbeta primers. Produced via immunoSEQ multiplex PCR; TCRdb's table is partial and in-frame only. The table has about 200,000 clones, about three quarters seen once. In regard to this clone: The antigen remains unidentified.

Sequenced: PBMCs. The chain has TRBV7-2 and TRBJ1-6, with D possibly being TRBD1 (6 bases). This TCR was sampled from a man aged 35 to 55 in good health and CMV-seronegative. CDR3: CASSQGHRADSPLHF. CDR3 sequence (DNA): TGTGCCAGCAGCCAGGGGCACAGGGCAGACTCACCCCTCCACTTT.